The clone carrying this T cell receptor (beta chain) is a singleton in its sample. Its antigen is unknown. Libraries were prepared by immunoSEQ multiplex PCR; TCRdb keeps only in-frame clonotypes and omits some of them. The sample lists about 66,000 clones, less than 90% occurring once. This entry comes from a study of OX40 agonist ivuxolimab in advanced cancers. Overall study results and limits: At 0.1 to 3.0 mg/kg and by week 6, clonal expansion occurred in CD4+ and CD8+ blood T cells. Among the lowest levels of clonal expansion were found in partial responders at 0.1-3.0 mg/kg.

This sequence originates from an adult with an advanced solid tumor such as melanoma, head and neck, liver or kidney cancer. The specimen was CD4+ or CD8+ T cells sorted from blood, collected in a trial of the OX40 agonist ivuxolimab.

The CDR3 loop reads CASSPPLLAGDTDTQYF. The CDR3 nucleotides are TGTGCCAGCTCACCACCTCTACTAGCGGGGGACACAGATACGCAGTATTTT. V is TRBV18 and J is TRBJ2-3; 11 nucleotides match TRBD2. CDR3 size: 17 residues. CDR1 is KGHSH, CDR2 LQKENI, per germline. V lost 0 bases to trimming and J lost 2 bases; unmatched junction nucleotides: 4.